What follows describes a single T cell receptor (beta chain). The antigen is unknown. The record originates from a study of graft-versus-host responses after intestinal transplantation. Study background: Multivisceral, liver-intestinal, or isolated intestinal transplants were performed in recipients. General study points: GvH clones surfaced in recipient marrow, some emerging earlier in ileum or blood.

Generated by immunoSEQ multiplex PCR, the TCRdb table keeps only in-frame clones and is missing some. The sample yields 96,000 or so clones, 80% to 95% seen once. CDR1 and CDR2 (germline): SGDLS, YYNGEE. There are 16 residues in the CDR3. V dropped 4 bases and J dropped 4 bases, with 20 bases sitting between them. This chain connects TRBV9 to TRBJ2-5; no firm D call. The receptor was isolated from a human donor who received an intestinal transplant. Sample: unstimulated CD4+ T cells sorted from spleen or lymph node cells, taken before intestinal transplant. For the CDR3, the DNA is TGTGCCAGCAGCCCCCTTGCCCTATCTCGGAGAGAGACCCAGTACTTC. Translating gives CASSPLALSRRETQYF.